The subject of this entry is one T cell receptor (beta chain). Its specificity is not known. Germline V gives CDR1 WNHNN, CDR2 SYGVQD (reference sequence). This CDR3 is 15 amino acids long. J gave up 3 bases and V 3 bases, and 5 bases lay outside the gene matches. This entry comes from a study of OX40 agonist ivuxolimab in advanced cancers. Turning to the study itself: The study gave patients intravenous ivuxolimab at 0.01 to 10 mg/kg every 2 weeks. Partial responses were observed in three patients, of whom one had hepatocellular carcinoma and two had cutaneous melanoma.

Libraries were prepared by immunoSEQ multiplex PCR; TCRdb keeps only in-frame clonotypes and omits some of them. The sample contains fewer than 35,000 clones, approximately 89% of which appear only once. General study findings and limits: Partial responders receiving 0.1-3.0 mg/kg showed among the lowest clonal expansion. Among T cells, CD8+ cells averaged more expanded clones than CD4+ cells.

The chain couples TRBV10-1 to TRBJ2-7; 10 bases map to TRBD1. This sequence was found in an adult with an advanced solid tumor such as melanoma, head and neck, liver or kidney cancer. Sequenced here: CD4+ or CD8+ T cells sorted from blood, sampled in a trial of the OX40 agonist ivuxolimab. Here the CDR3 DNA reads TGCGCCAGCAGTGACCGGGGACAGGGGCGCTACGAGCAGTACTTC. This translates into CASSDRGQGRYEQYF.